The 11 T cell receptor beta chains reported below all come from one sample, sequenced in a study of T-cell reconstitution after alpha-beta-depleted transplantation in children. Unique molecular identifiers were used to barcode this TCRbeta library. TCRdb reprocessed the PCR reads via MiXCR and lists one record per CDR3 protein. Of about 980,000 distinct CDR3 sequences in the sample, about 29% were seen once. Sample: PBMCs, mostly from graft donor cells, taken 360 days after TCRalphabeta/CD19-depleted stem cell transplant. The source is a boy less than two years old who had a stem cell transplant for SCID, so the T cells may come from the graft donor.

The table lists this clonotype with a few counts. The chain uses TRBV2 and TRBJ2-5, with D maybe TRBD2 (7 bases). The ends were cut back, 11 bases at V and 4 bases at J, with 20 bases in the middle. The CDR3 totals 14 residues. The germline CDR1 and CDR2 sequences are SNHLY and FYNNEI. Written as DNA, the CDR3 is TGTGCCCACCTCGGGGGGCCCATTCGAGAGACCCAGTACTTC. Translated: CAHLGGPIRETQYF.

The chain is built from TRBV7-9 and TRBJ2-7, with D unresolved. The CDR3 runs 14 residues. Trimming stripped 1 base from V and 3 bases from J, with 10 bases between. Germline lookup yields CDR1 SEHNR and CDR2 FQNEAQ (reference sequence). The CDR3 DNA follows: TGTGCCAGCAGCTTAGACAGTAATCGCTACGAGCAGTACTTC. Protein: CASSLDSNRYEQYF.

This clonotype was observed a handful of times. The chain is built from TRBV20-1 and TRBJ1-3; the match to TRBD1 covers 9 bases. The V segment lost 4 bases and the J segment 3 bases; nucleotides outside the gene matches: 4. CDR3 size: 14 residues. The germline V gene has CDR1 DFQATT and CDR2 SNEGSKA (reference sequence). The CDR3 protein is CSATLTGGGNTIYF. The CDR3, as DNA: TGCAGTGCTACCCTGACAGGGGGTGGAAACACCATATATTTT.

This clonotype was seen a handful of times. The chain is built from TRBV11-2 and TRBJ2-5; no reliable D call. CDR3 length: 15 amino acids. Per germline, CDR1 SGHAT and CDR2 FQNNGV. V lost 2 bases, J lost 0 bases, and 10 bases lay in between. The CDR3 reads CASSLRLGYQETQYF. Here the CDR3 DNA reads TGTGCCAGCAGCTTAAGGCTGGGTTACCAAGAGACCCAGTACTTC.

V and J are TRBV7-8 and TRBJ2-5, with D perhaps matching TRBD2 (5 bases). V lost 5 bases and J 5 bases, leaving 15 bases between the germline ends. This CDR3 is 14 amino acids long. Germline V CDR1 and CDR2: SGHVS, FQNEAQ. Here the CDR3 reads CASSVHLALETQYF. The CDR3 nucleotides read TGTGCCAGCAGCGTTCATCTAGCCCTGGAGACCCAGTACTTC.

This clonotype appeared once. This chain connects TRBV12-3 or TRBV12-4 to TRBJ2-1; 7 positions match TRBD2. The V segment lost 4 bases and the J segment 5 bases; nucleotides outside the gene matches: 5. The CDR3 is made up of 14 amino acids. The DNA for the CDR3 is TGTGCCAGCAGTTGGGGGACTACAGACAATGAGCAGTTCTTC. Translation gives CASSWGTTDNEQFF.

The chain combines TRBV20-1 with TRBJ2-3; D tentatively reads TRBD1 or TRBD2 (6 bases each). The CDR3 spans 13 residues. Germline-derived CDR1 and CDR2 are DFQATT and SNEGSKA (reference sequence). The CDR3: CSSSRGRIDTQYF. CDR3 DNA sequence: TGCAGCTCGTCCCGGGGGCGCATAGATACGCAGTATTTT.

The genes are TRBV30 and TRBJ2-1; TRBD1 matches 11 bases. Trimming at V came to 2 bases and at J to 2 bases, leaving 2 bases not matched to a gene. This CDR3 is built from 15 residues. The germline gives CDR1 GTSNPN, CDR2 SVGIG (reference sequence). CDR3 coding DNA: TGTGCCTGGAGTAGGGACAGGGGGACCTACAATGAGCAGTTCTTC. This encodes CAWSRDRGTYNEQFF.

This clonotype was seen just once. The genes are TRBV4-2 and TRBJ1-1; tentatively, D is TRBD1 (5 bases). This CDR3 region has 17 residues. The V gene lost 4 bases and the J gene lost 5 bases, with 23 bases spanning the gap. From germline, CDR1 is LGHNA and CDR2 YNFKEQ. The chain's CDR3 is CASSPGTVWGRRTEAFF. As DNA, the CDR3 is TGTGCCAGCAGCCCCGGCACTGTGTGGGGCAGGAGGACTGAAGCTTTCTTT.

This chain uses TRBV12-3 or TRBV12-4 with TRBJ1-2; TRBD1 aligns across 9 bases. Trimming removed 7 bases from V and 4 bases from J; junction bases left unmatched: 7. This CDR3 has 14 amino acids. CDR3 nucleotide sequence: TGTGCCAGCACCTTCGGACAGGGGACCTATGGCTACACCTTC. Translated: CASTFGQGTYGYTF.

The chain has TRBV6-6 and TRBJ2-2; unclear D gene. The CDR3 is 13 residues long. Trimming removed 7 bases at V and 1 base at J, with 7 bases between. Germline CDR1 is MNHNY and CDR2 is SVGAGI (reference sequence). In nucleotides, the CDR3 is TGTGCCAGCATCAAAAGGAACACCGGGGAGCTGTTTTTT. This gives the protein CASIKRNTGELFF.